One sample yielded the 27 T cell receptor beta chains listed below, sequenced in a study of regulatory T cells in long-lasting Graves disease. HTBI primers from iRepertoire and Arm-PCR of CDR3 regions yielded the TCR beta libraries. TCRdb used MiXCR to reprocess the multiplex PCR reads, holding one entry per CDR3 protein. The sample gives under 450,000 distinct CDR3 sequences, around a quarter of which show up once; over 25% is in the top ten. Regarding time point: persistent/refractory GD, antithyroid drugs over 5 years with positive TRAb. PBMC-derived RNA was used for the TCR library. Sequenced here: peripheral blood mononuclear cells (PBMCs), sampled when the disease was refractory, from a patient treated with antithyroid drugs. The receptors were sampled from a female donor with Graves disease.

In its sample, this clonotype was seen many times. The V gene is TRBV6-1, the J gene TRBJ2-7; D unresolved. The CDR3 consists of 14 residues. Between the trimmed V and J ends, which lost 1 base and 13 bases, there was a span of 20 bases. CDR1 and CDR2 from the germline V gene are MNHNS and SASEGT. In nucleotides, the CDR3 is TGTGCCAGCAGTGAAGGTCGGACCAATAGTTGGGATTACTTC. Translated, it gives CASSEGRTNSWDYF.

In its sample, this clonotype was seen many times. The chain employs TRBV12-3 or TRBV12-4 and TRBJ2-4; D is ambiguous. V dropped 6 bases and J dropped 7 bases, with 10 bases sitting between them. CDR3 length: 12 residues. The CDR3 DNA is TGTGCCAGCAGCCCAATGGGCAACATTCAGTACTTC. Translated, it gives CASSPMGNIQYF.

The chain has TRBV6-2 or TRBV6-3 and TRBJ1-2; weak D call: TRBD1 (6 bases). V was pared by 5 bases and J by 5 bases, with 15 bases between. The CDR3 runs to 14 residues. CDR1 MNHEY and CDR2 SVGEGT come from the germline V gene. The CDR3 region has the DNA TGTGCCAGCAGTGAGCCAGGGCAGGGGTATGGCTACACCTTC. This translates into CASSEPGQGYGYTF.

The table lists this clonotype with many counts. This chain connects TRBV12-3 or TRBV12-4 to TRBJ2-5; 7 nucleotides line up with TRBD2. The CDR3 spans 17 residues. The trim removed 7 bases at V and 0 bases at J, leaving 14 bases unmatched. CDR3 bases: TGTGCCAGCACCGTGGGGAGCGGGATAGCCTACCAAGAGACCCAGTACTTC. Translation: CASTVGSGIAYQETQYF.

V is TRBV12-3 or TRBV12-4 and J is TRBJ1-2; D is undetermined. This CDR3 is built from 15 residues. Trimming took 5 bases from V and 10 from J, leaving 23 bases between them. The CDR3: CASSPRPDLGVNYTF. CDR3 coding DNA: TGTGCCAGCAGTCCCAGGCCCGACCTTGGGGTTAACTACACCTTC.

This clonotype was seen more than once but under ten times. The rearrangement links TRBV6-5 to TRBJ1-2; TRBD1 might be the D (5 bases). Trimming left V 4 bases short and J 1 base short, with 13 bases between. The CDR3 is 15 residues long. Germline lookup yields CDR1 MNHEY and CDR2 SVGAGI. The chain's CDR3 is CASSWRDGNNYGYTF. The CDR3 DNA is TGTGCCAGCAGTTGGCGGGACGGCAATAACTATGGCTACACCTTC.

The chain links TRBV5-1 to TRBJ2-6; TRBD1 might be the D (6 bases). V lost 4 bases and J lost 4, with 12 bases in between. The CDR3 consists of 15 residues. The V gene's germline CDR1 is SGHRS and CDR2 YFSETQ. This CDR3 is CASSAGVAGANVLTF. The CDR3 DNA reads as TGCGCCAGCAGCGCAGGGGTGGCAGGGGCCAACGTCCTGACTTTC.

The chain is built from TRBV20-1 and TRBJ2-4; no reliable D call. This CDR3 spans 10 amino acids. Deletions cut 4 bases from V and 7 bases from J, with 5 bases between. Germline V gene sequence: CDR1 DFQATT, CDR2 SNEGSKA (reference sequence). The CDR3 DNA reads TGCAGTGCTAAGGCGAACATTCAGTACTTC. Its translation: CSAKANIQYF.

The rearrangement uses TRBV5-6 and TRBJ2-5, with 13 bases identical to TRBD2. Trimming at V came to 0 bases and at J to 2 bases, leaving 4 bases not matched to a gene. The germline gives CDR1 SGHDT, CDR2 YYEEEE. CDR3 length: 17 amino acids. The CDR3 protein is CASSLGRLAGGQETQYF. The CDR3 DNA sequence: TGTGCCAGCAGCTTGGGAAGACTAGCGGGAGGACAAGAGACCCAGTACTTC.

The sample holds a few counts of this clonotype. The J gene is TRBJ2-5, the V gene TRBV4-2, with TRBD2 matching 12 bases. Germline CDR1 reads LGHNA; CDR2 reads YNFKEQ. The junction had 8 bases not matched to a gene; V was cut back by 3 bases and J by 0 bases. This CDR3 is 18 amino acids long. The CDR3 sequence: CASSQGLAGMGYQETQYF. The DNA for the CDR3 is TGTGCCAGCAGCCAGGGACTAGCGGGTATGGGGTACCAAGAGACCCAGTACTTC.

This clonotype was recorded a few times. The genes are TRBV11-2 and TRBJ2-2, with 7 positions matching TRBD1. This CDR3 spans 14 amino acids. CDR1 and CDR2 (germline): SGHAT, FQNNGV. CDR3 coding DNA: TGTGCGAGTGAGGGACAGATGAACACCGGGGAGCTGTTTTTT. It encodes CASEGQMNTGELFF.

In its sample, this clonotype was seen many times. The chain recombines TRBV30 with TRBJ2-5, with unresolved D. V dropped 2 bases and J dropped 7 bases, with 14 bases sitting between them. CDR1 and CDR2 (germline): GTSNPN, SVGIG (reference sequence). The CDR3 consists of 13 residues. The CDR3 protein is CAWSFDARGTQYF. The CDR3 region has the DNA TGTGCCTGGAGTTTTGATGCCAGAGGGACCCAGTACTTC.

This clonotype has at least ten counts. V and J are TRBV7-3 and TRBJ1-1; tentatively, D is TRBD1 (5 bases). The CDR3 totals 15 residues. V lost 1 base, J lost 0 bases, and 9 bases lay in between. Germline lookup yields CDR1 SGHTA and CDR2 FQGTGA. CDR3 in DNA: TGTGCCAGCAGCTTAAACGCAGGGATGAACACTGAAGCTTTCTTT. It yields the protein CASSLNAGMNTEAFF.

This clonotype was counted ten times or more. The chain joins TRBV27 to TRBJ2-5; possible D gene TRBD2, 6 bases. Trimming removed 2 bases from V and 0 bases from J, with 7 bases in between. Germline V gene data show CDR1 as MNHEY and CDR2 as SMNVEV (reference sequence). The CDR3 length is 14 residues. The CDR3 is CASSLGRYQETQYF. The DNA of the CDR3 is TGTGCCAGCAGTTTAGGGAGGTACCAAGAGACCCAGTACTTC.

The chain carries TRBV11-2 and TRBJ2-7, with a tentative D call TRBD1 (6 bases). The CDR3 spans 11 residues. V lost 4 bases and J 7 bases, leaving 8 bases between the germline ends. Germline CDR1 reads SGHAT; CDR2 reads FQNNGV. The CDR3 DNA reads TGTGCCAGCAGCTCTGGACAGGAGCAGTACTTC. Translating it yields CASSSGQEQYF.

This chain uses TRBV7-9 with TRBJ1-1, with TRBD1 matching 7 bases. Per the germline V gene, CDR1 is SEHNR and CDR2 is FQNEAQ (reference sequence). The CDR3 has 14 amino acids. V was clipped by 5 bases and J by 4 bases; unmatched bases: 7. CDR3 DNA: TGTGCCAGCAGCCCCCGACAGGGTCCCACTGAAGCTTTCTTT. Its translation is CASSPRQGPTEAFF.

As for this clonotype: A much more abundant neighbour one base away suggests this may be a read error. V is TRBV11-2 and J is TRBJ1-4, with no clear D. The CDR3 loop spans 16 amino acids. Germline-derived CDR1 and CDR2 are SGHAT and FQNNGV. CDR3 coding DNA: TGTGCCAGCAGCTTGGAAGCTCCGGGGTTTAATGAAGAACTGTTTTTT. Encoded protein: CASSLEAPGFNEELFF.

This chain joins TRBV19 and TRBJ1-1, with D unresolved. V dropped 6 bases and J dropped 11 bases, with 25 bases sitting between them. The CDR3 consists of 15 residues. The germline V gene encodes CDR1 LNHDA and CDR2 SQIVND (reference sequence). As DNA, the CDR3 is TGTGCCAGTAGCAACCTAGCCGGCGCCCGGGATCTTGCTTTCTTT. Protein sequence: CASSNLAGARDLAFF.

This clonotype was found a few times. One end of the junction varies from germline; a read error may be responsible. The DNA of the CDR3 is TGTGCCAACTCACTCGGGAGGGAACAGCCCCAGCATTTT. It is translated as CANSLGREQPQHF. The chain couples TRBV18 to TRBJ1-5; D uncertain. From germline, CDR1 is KGHSH and CDR2 LQKENI. The CDR3 has 13 residues.

The rearrangement joins TRBV14 to TRBJ1-2; TRBD1 matches at 9 bases. The CDR3 length is 19 residues. Germline-derived CDR1 and CDR2 are SGHDN and FVKESK. V lost 7 bases and J lost 4; bases outside the gene matches: 22. The CDR3 DNA is TGTGCCAGCACCCCTAGACCCCTCCACAGGGGGCACCTCCTCTATGGCTACACCTTC. Its translation is CASTPRPLHRGHLLYGYTF.

This clonotype was seen once. J is TRBJ2-1 and V is TRBV30; D is unresolved. V was trimmed by 0 bases and J by 9 bases, leaving 12 bases between them. CDR1 and CDR2 from the germline V gene are GTSNPN and SVGIG (reference sequence). The CDR3 has 13 residues. The CDR3 loop reads CAWSVKVFGEQFF. The CDR3 DNA reads as TGTGCCTGGAGTGTAAAGGTATTTGGTGAGCAGTTCTTC. The full variable domain, with the rest looked up from reference TRBV30 and TRBJ2-1, is SQTIHQWPATLVQPVGSPLSLECTVEGTSNPNLYWYRQAAGRGLQLLFYSVGIGQISSEVPQNLSASRPQDRQFILSSKKLLLSDSGFYLCAWSVKVFGEQFFGPGTRLTVL.

The chain recombines TRBV5-1 with TRBJ2-7; 13 bases are shared with TRBD2. J was trimmed by 7 bases and V by 4 bases; bases with no gene match: 8. The length of the CDR3 is 15 residues. Germline CDR1 is SGHRS and CDR2 is YFSETQ. The CDR3 DNA sequence: TGCGCCAGCAGCACAACTAGCGGGAGGGCCGGTGAGCAGTACTTC. Its translation is CASSTTSGRAGEQYF.

This clonotype was observed at least ten times. The chain combines TRBV2 with TRBJ1-2; D is unresolved. Germline CDR1 reads SNHLY; CDR2 reads FYNNEI. V was trimmed by 7 bases and J by 1 base, leaving 13 bases between them. The CDR3 is 14 residues long. Here the CDR3 DNA reads TGTGCCAGCATCGCTCATATTGATAACTATGGCTACACCTTC. It translates to CASIAHIDNYGYTF.

V usage is TRBV12-3 or TRBV12-4 and J usage is TRBJ2-3; weak D call: TRBD2 (5 bases). The CDR3 runs 15 residues. V dropped 6 bases and J dropped 0 bases, with 13 bases sitting between them. The CDR3 sequence: CASSAGLGSTDTQYF. CDR3 nucleotides: TGTGCCAGCAGCGCCGGACTTGGGAGCACAGATACGCAGTATTTT.

Ten or more counts support this clonotype. This rearrangement joins TRBV2 to TRBJ2-7; D gene uncertain. Per germline, CDR1 SNHLY and CDR2 FYNNEI. The CDR3 runs 13 residues. Between the trimmed V and J ends, which lost 2 bases and 5 bases, there was a span of 10 bases. CDR3 in amino acids: CASSEWVGNEQYF. CDR3 bases: TGTGCCAGCAGTGAATGGGTGGGTAACGAGCAGTACTTC. The complete variable domain, with remaining parts taken from reference TRBV2 and TRBJ2-7, reads EPEVTQTPSHQVTQMGQEVILRCVPISNHLYFYWYRQILGQKVEFLVSFYNNEISEKSEIFDDQFSVERPDGSNFTLKIRSTKLEDSAMYFCASSEWVGNEQYFGPGTRLTVT.

Details on this clonotype: Being one base from a much bigger clone, this may be a read error. This chain uses TRBV5-1 with TRBJ1-4; no firm D call. This CDR3 comprises 16 residues. The V and J ends lost 1 base and 2 bases respectively, with 12 bases between them. Germline lookup yields CDR1 SGHRS and CDR2 YFSETQ. CDR3 amino acids: CASSLMFDGTNEKLFF. CDR3 in DNA: TGCGCCAGCAGCTTGATGTTTGACGGGACTAATGAAAAACTGTTTTTT. Using reference TRBV5-1 and TRBJ1-4 for the parts outside the CDR3, the full variable domain is KAGVTQTPRYLIKTRGQQVTLSCSPISGHRSVSWYQQTPGQGLQFLFEYFSETQRNKGNFPGRFSGRQFSNSRSEMNVSTLELGDSALYLCASSLMFDGTNEKLFFGSGTQLSVL.

In regard to this clonotype: This may stem from a read error, because a much larger clone lies one nucleotide away. The rearrangement uses TRBV11-1 and TRBJ2-5, with 7 bases aligning to TRBD1. Germline CDR1 and CDR2: SGHAT and FQDESV (reference sequence). The CDR3 has 14 residues. V trimming: 4 bases; J trimming: 9 bases; junction bases outside the gene matches: 11. The CDR3 loop is CASSSPGQPKAQYF. CDR3 nucleotide sequence: TGTGCCAGCAGCTCCCCGGGACAGCCAAAGGCCCAGTACTTC.